This TCR beta chain was identified in a study of blood T cell repertoires in COVID-19. Study-wide context: The study drew acute and convalescent COVID-19 samples from the United States, Italy and Spain. T cells, B-cell-depleted T cells, or PBMCs supplied cDNA or gDNA.

The CDR3 has 17 amino acids. The germline CDR1 and CDR2 sequences are KGHSH and LQKENI. After removal of 6 bases from V and 6 bases from J, the junction contained 11 bases not matched to a gene. Per the study methods: Estimation of nucleated cell counts was performed using reference gene primer amplification. Sequencing was performed with immunoSEQ multiplex PCR; in TCRdb, only in-frame clones are kept and a portion is missing. V, J and clone size were drawn from that table, and D and trimming were deduced from the DNA. The data hold 95,000 or so clones, with approximately 80% observed a single time.

The chain has TRBV18 and TRBJ1-6; TRBD1 matches 10 bases. This TCR derives from a human donor in a cohort sampled during active COVID-19. Sequencing was carried out using peripheral blood. The CDR3: CASSRDRGMDSNSPLHF. Written as DNA, the CDR3 is TGTGCCAGCTCCCGGGACAGGGGAATGGATAGTAATTCACCCCTCCACTTT.